The 21 T cell receptor beta chains below come from one sample, sequenced in a study of Graves' ophthalmopathy and Graves' hyperthyroidism. Amplifying from RNA transcripts, the study obtained TCR beta CDR3 regions. Second-round multiplex PCR came after a first-round RT-PCR that employed HTBI primers. From the multiplex PCR reads, TCRdb called clonotypes with MiXCR, one entry per CDR3 protein. This sample has around 1,200,000 distinct CDR3 sequences, with 35% to 45% found just once. The sequenced material came from peripheral blood or thyroid tissue (not recorded which). All receptors derive from an adult man with Graves' hyperthyroidism.

The V call is TRBV24-1, the J call TRBJ2-5; weak D call: TRBD1 (6 bases). CDR3 size: 18 residues. V was pared by 0 bases and J by 5 bases, with 21 bases between. From germline, CDR1 is KGHDR and CDR2 SFDVKD. CDR3 coding DNA: TGTGCCACCAGTGATTTGCTCTCACAGGGACGAACCGGGGAGACCCAGTACTTC. Its translation is CATSDLLSQGRTGETQYF.

This clonotype turned up a few times. The J gene is TRBJ1-5, the V gene TRBV7-2; D is ambiguous. This CDR3 region has 16 residues. The V gene's germline CDR1 is SGHTA and CDR2 FQGNSA. Trimming took off 5 bases at V and 6 bases at J, with 20 bases between the two ends. CDR3 region: CASSPMTAGRSQPQHF. For the CDR3, the DNA is TGTGCCAGCAGCCCCATGACGGCCGGGCGTAGTCAGCCCCAGCATTTT.

In DNA, the CDR3 is TGTGCCAGCAGCTTAGGACAGGGGGAGAGCAATCAGCCCCAGCATTTT. Translating gives CASSLGQGESNQPQHF. This chain uses TRBV7-9 with TRBJ1-5; 9 bases map to TRBD1. The V and J ends lost 1 base and 1 base, in that order; junction bases with no gene match: 2. There are 16 residues in the CDR3. Germline loops: CDR1 SEHNR, CDR2 FQNEAQ (reference sequence).

This chain uses TRBV25-1 with TRBJ2-7; 8 positions match TRBD1. Germline CDR1 and CDR2: MGHDK and SYGVNS. This CDR3 contains 15 residues. With V trimmed by 8 bases and J by 4 bases, 13 bases remained unmatched. The CDR3 is CASVAGGRDEYEQYF. CDR3 in DNA: TGTGCCAGCGTGGCAGGGGGCAGGGACGAATACGAGCAGTACTTC.

This clonotype was seen ten or more times. This chain connects TRBV7-8 to TRBJ1-1; no reliable D call. This CDR3 region has 13 residues. The V gene lost 4 bases and the J gene lost 3 bases, with 9 bases spanning the gap. CDR1 is SGHVS and CDR2 is FQNEAQ in the germline V gene. CDR3: CASSYTEDTEAFF. Written as DNA, the CDR3 is TGTGCCAGCAGCTATACAGAAGACACTGAAGCTTTCTTT.

The chain links TRBV20-1 to TRBJ1-1; unclear D gene. There are 14 residues in the CDR3. From germline, CDR1 is DFQATT and CDR2 SNEGSKA (reference sequence). With 3 bases removed from V and 2 bases from J, the gap between germline ends came to 13 bases. The CDR3 bases are TGCAGTGCTAGGGCTGCGGGGTACAACACTGAAGCTTTCTTT. Its translation is CSARAAGYNTEAFF.

This clonotype was recorded many times. This chain links TRBV11-1 with TRBJ2-2; the D gene is possibly TRBD2 (6 bases). The CDR3 totals 13 residues. Trimming took off 6 bases at V and 1 base at J, with 6 bases between the two ends. Germline CDR1 reads SGHAT; CDR2 reads FQDESV (reference sequence). CDR3 residues: CASRTRNTGELFF. CDR3 nucleotide sequence: TGTGCCAGCAGGACTAGGAACACCGGGGAGCTGTTTTTT.

This clonotype was counted ten times or more. The chain has TRBV29-1 and TRBJ2-7; D uncertain. Per the germline V gene, CDR1 is SQVTM and CDR2 is ANQGSEA. V was trimmed by 4 bases and J by 6 bases, leaving 13 bases between them. This CDR3 spans 12 amino acids. Here the CDR3 reads CSVVLGNGEQYF. The CDR3 bases are TGCAGCGTTGTTCTGGGAAACGGCGAGCAGTACTTC.

This clonotype was seen a handful of times. The chain recombines TRBV4-1 with TRBJ1-1; 8 nucleotides agree with TRBD1. This CDR3 comprises 17 residues. The germline V gene encodes CDR1 MGHRA and CDR2 YSYEKL. V shed 2 bases, J shed 1 base, and the junction held 9 bases outside the gene matches. The CDR3 here is CASSQFTDRAGNTEAFF. CDR3 coding DNA: TGCGCCAGCAGCCAATTCACGGACAGGGCCGGGAACACTGAAGCTTTCTTT.

Only a few counts were recorded for this clonotype. The chain links TRBV20-1 to TRBJ1-2; the D is unclear. Germline V gene lookup returns CDR1 DFQATT and CDR2 SNEGSKA (reference sequence). V dropped 5 bases and J dropped 8 bases, with 9 bases sitting between them. CDR3 length: 10 residues. The CDR3: CSAGSGGYTF. The CDR3 DNA sequence: TGCAGTGCTGGATCCGGGGGCTACACCTTC.

The sample holds many counts of this clonotype. The genes are TRBV19 and TRBJ1-1; the match to TRBD1 covers 7 bases. The length of the CDR3 is 14 residues. V trimming: 7 bases; J trimming: 4 bases; junction bases outside the gene matches: 9. Germline V gives CDR1 LNHDA, CDR2 SQIVND (reference sequence). Here the CDR3 DNA reads TGTGCCAGTAACCTTAGGGGGCGAGGCACTGAAGCTTTCTTT. As protein: CASNLRGRGTEAFF.

The V and J genes are TRBV20-1 and TRBJ1-6; 10 bases are shared with TRBD1. Germline assignment: CDR1 DFQATT and CDR2 SNEGSKA (reference sequence). CDR3 length: 14 amino acids. V lost 5 bases and J lost 5; bases outside the gene matches: 3. Written as DNA, the CDR3 is TGCAGTGCTGCGGACAGGGGGGATAATTCACCCCTCCACTTT. It specifies CSAADRGDNSPLHF.

The V gene is TRBV29-1, the J gene TRBJ1-5; D gene ambiguous. The CDR3 is made up of 12 amino acids. V was cut by 5 bases and J by 1 base, with 6 bases left in between. Germline CDR1 is SQVTM and CDR2 is ANQGSEA. CDR3 in DNA: TGCAGCGTTTTAGCGAGCAATCAGCCCCAGCATTTT. Amino acids: CSVLASNQPQHF.

This clonotype was counted a few times. The chain uses TRBV12-3 or TRBV12-4 and TRBJ2-7; either TRBD1 or TRBD2 may fit D (5 bases each). This CDR3 spans 13 amino acids. V was trimmed by 5 bases and J by 3 bases, leaving 11 bases between them. The CDR3 spells CASSGGVRYEQYF. The CDR3 nucleotides read TGTGCCAGCAGTGGGGGTGTCCGCTACGAGCAGTACTTC.

The chain couples TRBV30 to TRBJ2-5, with a weak D call TRBD2 (6 bases). The length of the CDR3 is 12 residues. CDR1 and CDR2 (germline): GTSNPN, SVGIG (reference sequence). V was pared by 2 bases and J by 3 bases, with 7 bases between. CDR3 sequence reads: CAWSWGEETQYF. The CDR3 DNA is TGTGCCTGGAGTTGGGGGGAAGAGACCCAGTACTTC.

V usage is TRBV10-3 and J usage is TRBJ1-5; 7 bases fit TRBD1. After removal of 10 bases from V and 0 bases from J, the junction contained 9 bases not matched to a gene. Germline CDR1 and CDR2: ENHRY and SYGVKD. The length of the CDR3 is 15 residues. CDR3 in DNA: TGTGCCAGCAGGGGGGCGACAGATAGCAATCAGCCCCAGCATTTT. It encodes CASRGATDSNQPQHF.

This chain connects TRBV18 to TRBJ2-5, with 9 bases aligning to TRBD2. Germline CDR1 is KGHSH and CDR2 is LQKENI. Germline trimming cut 1 base from V and 5 bases from J; bases unmatched to any gene: 5. CDR3 length: 15 residues. CDR3 nucleotides: TGTGCCAGCTCACCACGGACTAGCGTGGGCGAGACCCAGTACTTC. It codes for CASSPRTSVGETQYF.

This clonotype was detected ten times or more. This chain links TRBV7-8 with TRBJ1-3; the D gene is possibly TRBD1 (6 bases). CDR1 and CDR2 from the germline V gene are SGHVS and FQNEAQ. V lost 4 bases and J lost 8, with 9 bases in between. The CDR3 contains 12 residues. The CDR3 DNA is TGTGCCAGCAGCTCGTACAGGGACACCATATATTTT. Its protein is CASSSYRDTIYF.

This clonotype was counted many times. V usage is TRBV5-8 and J usage is TRBJ2-5; 8 bases align to TRBD2. V dropped 3 bases and J dropped 7; count of bases not matched to a gene: 17. CDR1 and CDR2 from the germline V gene are SGHTS and YDEGEE. This CDR3 is built from 17 residues. In DNA, the CDR3 is TGTGCCAGCAGCTCCCCGGGACTAGTCACTGGGGAAGGGACCCAGTACTTC. Amino acid sequence: CASSSPGLVTGEGTQYF. The variable domain in full, with the rest retrieved from reference TRBV5-8 and TRBJ2-5, is EAGVTQSPTHLIKTRGQQATLRCSPISGHTSVYWYQQALGLGLQFLLWYDEGEERNRGNFPPRFSGRQFPNYSSELNVNALELEDSALYLCASSSPGLVTGEGTQYFGPGTRLLVL.

This clonotype was observed many times. The rearrangement links TRBV15 to TRBJ1-5; 9 bases line up with TRBD1. Germline CDR1 LNHNV, CDR2 YYDKDF (reference sequence). The CDR3 sequence is 17 residues long. With 0 bases clipped from V and 4 bases from J, the junction kept 7 bases outside the gene matches. CDR3 nucleotide sequence: TGTGCCACCAGCAGAGAAGCTGGGACAGGGAGTAATCAGCCCCAGCATTTT. This translates into CATSREAGTGSNQPQHF.

This clonotype was picked up a small number of times. The V call is TRBV6-5, the J call TRBJ2-1, with 8 positions matching TRBD2. Germline assignment: CDR1 MNHEY and CDR2 SVGAGI. J was trimmed by 3 bases and V by 10 bases; bases with no gene match: 20. The CDR3 runs to 18 residues. The CDR3, as DNA: TGTGCCACAATCAGGGAGGTCCGAGCTAGCGGGCTCTACAATGAGCAGTTCTTC. Protein sequence: CATIREVRASGLYNEQFF.